Below, one T cell receptor (beta chain) is given with its context. The antigen is unknown. This CDR3 has 11 amino acids. V gave up 3 bases and J gave up 6 bases, with 3 bases separating them. In germline, CDR1 is MNHNY, CDR2 SVGAGI (reference sequence). This sample is drawn from a study of OX40 agonist ivuxolimab in advanced cancers. Study context: Treatment of patients was with ivuxolimab, an agonistic anti-OX40 (CD134) antibody.

The repertoire was sequenced with immunoSEQ multiplex PCR; TCRdb's copy has only in-frame clones and lacks some. Of about 52,000 clones listed, approximately 94% are singletons. Study-wide results and limits: CD8+ T cells were the subset that, on average, had more expanded clones than CD4+.

The rearrangement links TRBV6-6 to TRBJ2-1; D is unclear. This receptor was obtained from an adult with an advanced solid tumor such as melanoma, head and neck, liver or kidney cancer. The material sequenced was CD4+ or CD8+ T cells sorted from blood, taken in a trial of the OX40 agonist ivuxolimab. CDR3: CASSYSNEQFF. The CDR3 nucleotides read TGTGCCAGCAGTTATTCCAATGAGCAGTTCTTC.